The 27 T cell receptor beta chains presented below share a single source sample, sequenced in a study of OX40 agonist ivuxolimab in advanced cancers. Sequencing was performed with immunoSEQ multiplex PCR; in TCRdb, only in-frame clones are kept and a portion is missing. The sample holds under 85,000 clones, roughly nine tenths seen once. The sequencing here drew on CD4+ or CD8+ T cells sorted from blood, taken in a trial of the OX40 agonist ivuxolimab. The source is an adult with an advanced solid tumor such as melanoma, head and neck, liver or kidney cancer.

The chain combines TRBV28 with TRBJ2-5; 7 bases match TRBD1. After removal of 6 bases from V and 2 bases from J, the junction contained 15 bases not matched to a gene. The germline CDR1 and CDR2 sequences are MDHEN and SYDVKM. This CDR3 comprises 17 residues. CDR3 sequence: CASRQRRTGGMQETQYF. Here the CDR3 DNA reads TGTGCCAGCAGACAACGACGGACAGGCGGTATGCAAGAGACCCAGTACTTC.

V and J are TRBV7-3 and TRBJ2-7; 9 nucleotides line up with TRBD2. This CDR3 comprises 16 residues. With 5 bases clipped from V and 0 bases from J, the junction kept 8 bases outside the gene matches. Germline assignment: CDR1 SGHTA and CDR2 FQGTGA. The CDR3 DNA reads TGTGCCAGCAGCACGTTAGCGGGAGCGTTCTCCTACGAGCAGTACTTC. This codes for CASSTLAGAFSYEQYF.

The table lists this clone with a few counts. CDR3 coding DNA: TGCGCCAGCAGCTTGGAAGGGGGTGGGACGACAGCCAAAAACATTCAGTACTTC. Protein sequence: CASSLEGGGTTAKNIQYF. The chain joins TRBV5-1 to TRBJ2-4, with a weak D call TRBD1 (6 bases). CDR3 length equals 18 residues. Germline CDR1 SGHRS, CDR2 YFSETQ. V gave up 0 bases and J gave up 0 bases, with 16 bases separating them. Full variable domain (remainder filled in from reference TRBV5-1 and TRBJ2-4): KAGVTQTPRYLIKTRGQQVTLSCSPISGHRSVSWYQQTPGQGLQFLFEYFSETQRNKGNFPGRFSGRQFSNSRSEMNVSTLELGDSALYLCASSLEGGGTTAKNIQYFGAGTRLSVL.

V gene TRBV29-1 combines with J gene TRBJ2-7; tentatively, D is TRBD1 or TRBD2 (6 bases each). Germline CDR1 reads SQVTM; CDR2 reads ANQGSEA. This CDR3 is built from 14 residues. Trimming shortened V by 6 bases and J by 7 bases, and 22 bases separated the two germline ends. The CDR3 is CSVGGRASEAEQYF. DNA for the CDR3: TGCAGCGTCGGGGGCCGGGCTAGCGAGGCAGAGCAGTACTTC.

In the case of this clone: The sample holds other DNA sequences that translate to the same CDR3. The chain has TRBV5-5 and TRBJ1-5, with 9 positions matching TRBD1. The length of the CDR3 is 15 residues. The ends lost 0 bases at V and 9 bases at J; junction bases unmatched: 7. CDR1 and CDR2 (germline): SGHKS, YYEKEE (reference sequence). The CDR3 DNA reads TGTGCCAGCAGCTTGGACGGACAGGGGTTAGGGCCCCAGCATTTT. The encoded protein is CASSLDGQGLGPQHF.

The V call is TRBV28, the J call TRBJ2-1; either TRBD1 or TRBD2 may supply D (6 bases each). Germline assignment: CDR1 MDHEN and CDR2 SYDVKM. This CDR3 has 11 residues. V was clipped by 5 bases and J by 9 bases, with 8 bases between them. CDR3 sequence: CASSGGPEQFF. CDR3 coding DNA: TGTGCCAGCAGTGGGGGGCCTGAGCAGTTCTTC.

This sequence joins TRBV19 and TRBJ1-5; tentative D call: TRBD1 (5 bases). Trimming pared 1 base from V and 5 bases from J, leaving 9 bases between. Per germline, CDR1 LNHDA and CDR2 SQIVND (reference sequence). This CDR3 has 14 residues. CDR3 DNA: TGTGCCAGTAGTATAGCGAGAGGGGATCAGCCCCAGCATTTT. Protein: CASSIARGDQPQHF.

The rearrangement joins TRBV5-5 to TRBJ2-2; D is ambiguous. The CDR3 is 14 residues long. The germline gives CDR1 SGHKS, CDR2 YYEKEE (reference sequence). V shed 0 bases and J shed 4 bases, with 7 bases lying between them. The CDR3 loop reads CASSLVGITGELFF. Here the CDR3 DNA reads TGTGCCAGCAGCTTGGTCGGTATCACCGGGGAGCTGTTTTTT.

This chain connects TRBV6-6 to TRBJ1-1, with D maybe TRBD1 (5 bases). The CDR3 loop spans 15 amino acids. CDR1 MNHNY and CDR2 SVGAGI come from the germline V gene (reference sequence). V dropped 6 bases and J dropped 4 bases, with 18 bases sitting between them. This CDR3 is CASRPPGVVFTEAFF. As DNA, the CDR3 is TGTGCCAGCAGGCCGCCGGGGGTGGTGTTCACTGAAGCTTTCTTT.

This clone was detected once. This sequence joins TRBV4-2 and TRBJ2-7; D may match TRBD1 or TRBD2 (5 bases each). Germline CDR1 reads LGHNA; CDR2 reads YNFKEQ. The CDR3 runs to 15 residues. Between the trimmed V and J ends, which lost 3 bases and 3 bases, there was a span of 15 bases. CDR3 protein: CASSQASGTLYEQYF. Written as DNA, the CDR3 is TGTGCCAGCAGCCAGGCGAGTGGGACCCTCTACGAGCAGTACTTC.

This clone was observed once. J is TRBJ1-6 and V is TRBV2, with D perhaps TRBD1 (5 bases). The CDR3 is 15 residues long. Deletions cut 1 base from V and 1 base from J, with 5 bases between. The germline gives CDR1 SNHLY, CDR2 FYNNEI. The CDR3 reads CASSEGGSYNSPLHF. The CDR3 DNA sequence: TGTGCCAGCAGTGAAGGGGGGTCCTATAATTCACCCCTCCACTTT.

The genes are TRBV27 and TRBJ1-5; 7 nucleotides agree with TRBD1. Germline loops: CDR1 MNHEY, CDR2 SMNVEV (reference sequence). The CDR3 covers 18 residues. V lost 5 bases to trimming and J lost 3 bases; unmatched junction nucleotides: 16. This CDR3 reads CASSPRRTGGRYNQPQHF. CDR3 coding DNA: TGTGCCAGCAGTCCACGCAGGACAGGCGGCCGATACAATCAGCCCCAGCATTTT.

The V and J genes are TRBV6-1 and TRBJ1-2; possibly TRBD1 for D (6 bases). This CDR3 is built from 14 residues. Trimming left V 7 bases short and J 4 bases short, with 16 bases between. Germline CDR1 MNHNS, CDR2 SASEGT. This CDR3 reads CASNPGGAFYGYTF. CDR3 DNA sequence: TGTGCCAGCAACCCGGGGGGGGCTTTCTATGGCTACACCTTC.

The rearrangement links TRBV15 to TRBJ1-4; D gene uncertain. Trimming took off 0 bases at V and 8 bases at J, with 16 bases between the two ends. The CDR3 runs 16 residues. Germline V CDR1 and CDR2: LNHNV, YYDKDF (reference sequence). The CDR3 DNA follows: TGTGCCACCAGCAGAGATGGGGTATCGGGCTACGAAAAACTGTTTTTT. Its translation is CATSRDGVSGYEKLFF.

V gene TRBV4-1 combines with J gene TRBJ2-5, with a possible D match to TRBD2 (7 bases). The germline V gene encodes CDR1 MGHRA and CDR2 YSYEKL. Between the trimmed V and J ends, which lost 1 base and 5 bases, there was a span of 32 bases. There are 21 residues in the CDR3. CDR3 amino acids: CASSQVRRSSRGQGGDETQYF. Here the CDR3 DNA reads TGCGCCAGCAGCCAAGTGAGAAGGAGCTCCCGGGGGCAGGGAGGGGATGAGACCCAGTACTTC.

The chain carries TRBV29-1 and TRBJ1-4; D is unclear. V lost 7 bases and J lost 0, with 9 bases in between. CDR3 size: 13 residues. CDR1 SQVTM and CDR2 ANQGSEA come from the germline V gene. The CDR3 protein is CSGKEATNEKLFF. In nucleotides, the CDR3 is TGCAGCGGAAAAGAAGCAACTAATGAAAAACTGTTTTTT.

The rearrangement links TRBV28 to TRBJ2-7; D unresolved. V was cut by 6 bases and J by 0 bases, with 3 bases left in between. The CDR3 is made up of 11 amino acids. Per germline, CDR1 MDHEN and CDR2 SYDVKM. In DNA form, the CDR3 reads TGTGCCAGCAGGCACTCCTACGAGCAGTACTTC. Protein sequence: CASRHSYEQYF. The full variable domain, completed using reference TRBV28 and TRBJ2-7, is DVKVTQSSRYLVKRTGEKVFLECVQDMDHENMFWYRQDPGLGLRLIYFSYDVKMKEKGDIPEGYSVSREKKERFSLILESASTNQTSMYLCASRHSYEQYFGPGTRLTVT.

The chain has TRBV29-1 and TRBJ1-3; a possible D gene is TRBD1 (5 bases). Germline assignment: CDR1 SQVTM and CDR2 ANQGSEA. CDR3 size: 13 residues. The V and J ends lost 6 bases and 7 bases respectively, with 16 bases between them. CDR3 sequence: CSVKSGRLNTIYF. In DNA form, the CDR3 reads TGCAGCGTCAAGTCAGGGCGGCTGAACACCATATATTTT.

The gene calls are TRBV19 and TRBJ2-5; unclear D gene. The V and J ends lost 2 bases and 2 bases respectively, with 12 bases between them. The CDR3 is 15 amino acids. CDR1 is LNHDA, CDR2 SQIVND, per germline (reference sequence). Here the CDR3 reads CASSISGTVQETQYF. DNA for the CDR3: TGTGCCAGTAGTATATCGGGTACAGTACAAGAGACCCAGTACTTC. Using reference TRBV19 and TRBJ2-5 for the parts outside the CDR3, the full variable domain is DGGITQSPKYLFRKEGQNVTLSCEQNLNHDAMYWYRQDPGQGLRLIYYSQIVNDFQKGDIAEGYSVSREKKESFPLTVTSAQKNPTAFYLCASSISGTVQETQYFGPGTRLLVL.

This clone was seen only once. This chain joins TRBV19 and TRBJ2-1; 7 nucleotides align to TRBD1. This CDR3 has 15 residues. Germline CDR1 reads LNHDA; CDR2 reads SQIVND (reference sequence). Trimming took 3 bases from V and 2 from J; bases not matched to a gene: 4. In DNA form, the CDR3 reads TGTGCCAGTAGTATTGACAGGGCCCCCTACAATGAGCAGTTCTTC. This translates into CASSIDRAPYNEQFF. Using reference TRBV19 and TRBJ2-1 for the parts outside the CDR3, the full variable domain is DGGITQSPKYLFRKEGQNVTLSCEQNLNHDAMYWYRQDPGQGLRLIYYSQIVNDFQKGDIAEGYSVSREKKESFPLTVTSAQKNPTAFYLCASSIDRAPYNEQFFGPGTRLTVL.

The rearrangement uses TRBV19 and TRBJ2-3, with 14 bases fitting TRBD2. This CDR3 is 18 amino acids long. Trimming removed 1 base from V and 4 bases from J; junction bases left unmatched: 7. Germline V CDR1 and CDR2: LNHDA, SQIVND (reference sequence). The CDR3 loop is CASSIVGTSGSTADTQYF. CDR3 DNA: TGTGCCAGTAGTATAGTGGGGACTAGCGGGAGTACGGCAGATACGCAGTATTTT.

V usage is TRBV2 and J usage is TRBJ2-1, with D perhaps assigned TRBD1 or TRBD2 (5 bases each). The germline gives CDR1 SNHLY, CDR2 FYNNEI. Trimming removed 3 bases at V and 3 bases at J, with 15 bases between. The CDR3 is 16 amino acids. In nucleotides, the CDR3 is TGTGCCAGCAGTGATAATATAGGGACCCTCTACAATGAGCAGTTCTTC. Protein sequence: CASSDNIGTLYNEQFF. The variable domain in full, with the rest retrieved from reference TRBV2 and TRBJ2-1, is EPEVTQTPSHQVTQMGQEVILRCVPISNHLYFYWYRQILGQKVEFLVSFYNNEISEKSEIFDDQFSVERPDGSNFTLKIRSTKLEDSAMYFCASSDNIGTLYNEQFFGPGTRLTVL.

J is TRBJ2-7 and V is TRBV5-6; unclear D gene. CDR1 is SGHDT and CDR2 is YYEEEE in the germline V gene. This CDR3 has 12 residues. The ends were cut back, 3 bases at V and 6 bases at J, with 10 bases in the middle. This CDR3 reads CASSYIPSEQYF. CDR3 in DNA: TGTGCCAGCAGCTACATACCGAGCGAGCAGTACTTC.

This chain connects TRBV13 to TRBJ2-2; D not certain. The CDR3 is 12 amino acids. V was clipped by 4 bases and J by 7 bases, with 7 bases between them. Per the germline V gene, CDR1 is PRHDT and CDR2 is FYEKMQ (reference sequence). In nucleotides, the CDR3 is TGTGCCAGCAGCTCAAAGAGCGGGGAGCTGTTTTTT. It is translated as CASSSKSGELFF.

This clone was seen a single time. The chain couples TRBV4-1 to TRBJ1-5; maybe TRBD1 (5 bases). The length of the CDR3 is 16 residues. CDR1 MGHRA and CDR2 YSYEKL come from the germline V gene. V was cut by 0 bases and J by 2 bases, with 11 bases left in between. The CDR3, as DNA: TGCGCCAGCAGCCAAGAGGGGGGATTGGGCAATCAGCCCCAGCATTTT. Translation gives CASSQEGGLGNQPQHF.

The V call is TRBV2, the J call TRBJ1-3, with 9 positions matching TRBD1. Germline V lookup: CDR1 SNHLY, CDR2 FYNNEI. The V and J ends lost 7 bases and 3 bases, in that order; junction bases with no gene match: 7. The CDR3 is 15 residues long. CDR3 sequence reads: CASTRDREGGNTIYF. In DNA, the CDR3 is TGTGCCAGCACCAGGGACAGGGAGGGTGGAAACACCATATATTTT.

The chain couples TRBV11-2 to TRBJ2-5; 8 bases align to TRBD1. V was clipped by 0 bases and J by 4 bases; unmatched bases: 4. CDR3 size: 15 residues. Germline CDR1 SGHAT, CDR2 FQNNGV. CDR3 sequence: CASSLDRTGIETQYF. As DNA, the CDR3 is TGTGCCAGCAGCTTAGATAGGACAGGGATAGAGACCCAGTACTTC.